The T cell receptor beta chain described here comes from a study of cytomegalovirus exposure and HLA in healthy donors. About the research overall: Among the roughly 400 genotyped donors, around 85% were placed in the Caucasian-associated ancestry cluster.

The study, taken as a whole, reports: In a later analysis, across HLA loci, associated TCR counts were highest for DRB1, lowest for HLA-C.

Primers: 60 Vbeta forward and 13 Jbeta reverse. Per the original methods: Per a later analysis, the number of unique TCR beta chains was about 80 million, of which around 9.9 million were shared. This table comes from immunoSEQ multiplex PCR, and its TCRdb copy is limited to in-frame clones, with some not included. The D gene and trimming were derived from the DNA, and the V and J assignments and clone size from that table. The sample gives about 150,000 clones, around 80% of which show up once; 6% to 7.5% is in the top ten. The CDR3 runs 15 residues. Germline-derived CDR1 and CDR2 are SEHNR and FQNEAQ (reference sequence). With regard to this clone: The antigen remains unidentified. Mismatch with germline at one junction end may stem from a read error.

Sequencing was performed on PBMCs. This chain connects TRBV7-9 to TRBJ1-1; weak D call: TRBD1 (5 bases). This receptor was obtained from a man in his forties or fifties in good health and CMV-seropositive. DNA for the CDR3: TGTTCCAGCAGCTTATGGGGTAACGGGGGCACTGAAGCTTTCTTT. This encodes CSSSLWGNGGTEAFF.